A single sample is the source of the 25 T cell receptor beta chains below, sequenced in a study of Ad26.COV2.S vaccination and SARS-CoV-2 variants. The data were produced by immunoSEQ multiplex PCR, yet TCRdb's version contains in-frame clones alone and is incomplete. The table has about 350,000 clones, 92% seen once. The starting material was peripheral blood, obtained after recovery from COVID-19. The receptor source for this set is a human donor who had recovered from COVID-19.

The chain couples TRBV4-3 to TRBJ1-2; possible D gene TRBD1, 6 bases. The germline CDR1 and CDR2 sequences are LGHNA and YSLEER. Trimming took 4 bases from V and 1 from J, leaving 19 bases between them. This CDR3 region has 17 residues. The CDR3 reads CASSLGAGGTSNYGYTF. The CDR3 DNA follows: TGCGCCAGCAGCCTGGGGGCGGGGGGTACCAGTAACTATGGCTACACCTTC.

The gene calls are TRBV2 and TRBJ1-2; D might be TRBD1 (5 bases). Germline assignment: CDR1 SNHLY and CDR2 FYNNEI. This CDR3 is 14 amino acids long. Trimming left V 6 bases short and J 4 bases short, with 15 bases between. This CDR3 is CASRVQVVGYGYTF. The DNA of the CDR3 is TGTGCCAGCAGGGTACAGGTCGTCGGCTATGGCTACACCTTC.

This clone has only one observation. The chain combines TRBV15 with TRBJ2-5, with TRBD1 identical over 7 bases. The CDR3 spans 13 residues. The junction had 11 bases not matched to a gene; V was cut back by 9 bases and J by 7 bases. Germline V lookup: CDR1 LNHNV, CDR2 YYDKDF (reference sequence). The CDR3 here is CATGPRQGSTQYF. CDR3 in DNA: TGTGCCACTGGCCCCCGACAGGGTTCGACCCAGTACTTC.

This CDR3 reads CSVKLNTEAFF. CDR3 nucleotides: TGCAGTGTGAAGTTGAACACTGAAGCTTTCTTT. The chain recombines TRBV20-1 with TRBJ1-1; D is unresolved. Germline lookup yields CDR1 DFQATT and CDR2 SNEGSKA (reference sequence). The germline V and J ends were trimmed by 7 bases and 0 bases, with 6 bases remaining between them. The CDR3 is made up of 11 amino acids.

This clone appeared a single time. This chain links TRBV27 with TRBJ2-1; D call uncertain. Germline V lookup: CDR1 MNHEY, CDR2 SMNVEV (reference sequence). The germline V and J ends were trimmed by 0 bases and 10 bases, with 10 bases remaining between them. The CDR3 length is 13 residues. In DNA, the CDR3 is TGTGCCAGCAGTTTATCGAGGTCGTTGGAGCAGTTCTTC. Translation: CASSLSRSLEQFF.

The CDR3 is CSASYAGYGYTF. The CDR3 bases are TGCAGTGCTAGTTATGCGGGCTATGGCTACACCTTC. The chain employs TRBV20-1 and TRBJ1-2, with D uncertain. CDR1 and CDR2 (germline): DFQATT, SNEGSKA (reference sequence). The V gene lost 3 bases and the J gene lost 4 bases, with 9 bases spanning the gap. The CDR3 runs 12 residues.

This chain links TRBV7-8 with TRBJ2-7; TRBD1 aligns across 10 bases. This CDR3 contains 15 residues. After removal of 0 bases from V and 6 bases from J, the junction contained 5 bases not matched to a gene. Looked up from germline, CDR1 is SGHVS and CDR2 is FQNEAQ. The CDR3 DNA reads as TGTGCCAGCAGCTTAGCCGGGACAGGGGAGGTCGAGCAGTACTTC. Translation gives CASSLAGTGEVEQYF.

The chain is built from TRBV9 and TRBJ1-4; a possible D gene is TRBD1 (5 bases). The V end was cut by 0 bases, the J end by 8 bases, with 11 bases between. CDR1 and CDR2 from the germline V gene are SGDLS and YYNGEE. The CDR3 is 14 amino acids. The CDR3 spells CASSVEGVAEKLFF. The CDR3 DNA reads TGTGCCAGCAGCGTAGAAGGGGTGGCAGAAAAACTGTTTTTT. The full variable domain, its missing parts supplied by reference TRBV9 and TRBJ1-4, is DSGVTQTPKHLITATGQRVTLRCSPRSGDLSVYWYQQSLDQGLQFLIQYYNGEERAKGNILERFSAQQFPDLHSELNLSSLELGDSALYFCASSVEGVAEKLFFGSGTQLSVL.

This clone was found once. The chain links TRBV7-9 to TRBJ2-1, with TRBD1 matching 9 bases. Trimming removed 5 bases from V and 1 base from J; junction bases left unmatched: 9. This CDR3 comprises 17 residues. The germline V gene encodes CDR1 SEHNR and CDR2 FQNEAQ (reference sequence). The CDR3 spells CASSKVGGQGSYNEQFF. Here the CDR3 DNA reads TGTGCCAGCAGCAAGGTGGGGGGACAGGGATCCTACAATGAGCAGTTCTTC.

The chain has TRBV11-3 and TRBJ2-1; either TRBD1 or TRBD2 may fit D (5 bases each). The CDR3 totals 14 residues. Germline V CDR1 and CDR2: SGHNT, YENEEA. V lost 1 base and J 6 bases, leaving 10 bases between the germline ends. The CDR3 loop reads CASSLGGSSNEQFF. The CDR3, as DNA: TGTGCCAGCAGCTTAGGGGGGTCGAGCAATGAGCAGTTCTTC.

This clone was counted a few times. The gene calls are TRBV6-2 or TRBV6-3 and TRBJ1-1; 8 bases align to TRBD1. CDR3 length equals 15 residues. The ends lost 0 bases at V and 1 base at J; junction bases unmatched: 1. Germline values: CDR1 MNHEY, CDR2 SVGEGT. CDR3 DNA sequence: TGTGCCAGCAGTTACTCTGGACAGGGGAACACTGAAGCTTTCTTT. Encoded protein: CASSYSGQGNTEAFF.

The chain uses TRBV7-6 and TRBJ2-5; tentatively, D is TRBD1 or TRBD2 (5 bases each). The V and J ends lost 2 bases and 1 base respectively, with 11 bases between them. The CDR3 is made up of 15 amino acids. The V gene's germline CDR1 is SGHVS and CDR2 FNYEAQ. The DNA of the CDR3 is TGTGCCAGCAGCTTAATTGACGGGGCCCAAGAGACCCAGTACTTC. It translates to CASSLIDGAQETQYF.

This chain joins TRBV27 and TRBJ1-1, with a possible D match to TRBD1 (6 bases). There are 14 residues in the CDR3. V lost 6 bases, J lost 5 bases, and 16 bases lay in between. Germline CDR1 is MNHEY and CDR2 is SMNVEV (reference sequence). DNA of the CDR3: TGTGCCAGCAGCCCCGCGGCGGGGGCGACTGAAGCTTTCTTT. Its protein is CASSPAAGATEAFF.

The V and J genes are TRBV11-2 and TRBJ1-2; the D is unclear. There are 13 residues in the CDR3. V lost 2 bases and J 5 bases, leaving 9 bases between the germline ends. Germline V gene lookup returns CDR1 SGHAT and CDR2 FQNNGV. CDR3: CASSLKTPYGYTF. The CDR3 DNA is TGTGCCAGCAGCTTAAAAACCCCGTATGGCTACACCTTC.

The chain carries TRBV5-6 and TRBJ2-6, with D uncertain. There are 15 residues in the CDR3. V was cut by 2 bases and J by 0 bases, with 6 bases left in between. CDR1 is SGHDT and CDR2 is YYEEEE in the germline V gene. DNA of the CDR3: TGTGCCAGCAGCTTTCTCCTCTCTGGGGCCAACGTCCTGACTTTC. It encodes CASSFLLSGANVLTF.

The chain is built from TRBV6-1 and TRBJ1-2; D unclear. The CDR3 runs 18 residues. CDR1 is MNHNS, CDR2 SASEGT, per germline. Trimming removed 1 base from V and 1 base from J, with 19 bases in between. CDR3 in DNA: TGTGCCAGCAGTGAAGTTCGAGGAGGACGAATCAATAACTATGGCTACACCTTC. This encodes CASSEVRGGRINNYGYTF.

Notes on this clone: One end of the junction is discordant with germline, which a read error may explain. The rearrangement joins TRBV7-7 to TRBJ2-2; maybe TRBD2 (6 bases). The germline gives CDR1 SSHAT, CDR2 FNYEAQ (reference sequence). The length of the CDR3 is 16 residues. The chain's CDR3 is CASSPVVGGNTGELFF. DNA of the CDR3: TGTGCTAGCAGCCCGGTCGTGGGGGGGAACACCGGGGAGCTGTTTTTT.

The rearrangement links TRBV5-1 to TRBJ2-3; 12 positions match TRBD2. The CDR3 covers 17 residues. Germline values: CDR1 SGHRS, CDR2 YFSETQ. J was trimmed by 1 base and V by 4 bases; bases with no gene match: 7. The DNA of the CDR3 is TGCGCCAGCAGCACTTGGACTAGCGGGGACCGCACAGATACGCAGTATTTT. This gives the protein CASSTWTSGDRTDTQYF.

The chain is built from TRBV6-5 and TRBJ1-6; D is perhaps TRBD1 (6 bases). The CDR3 sequence is 16 residues long. Germline CDR1 reads MNHEY; CDR2 reads SVGAGI. V gave up 2 bases and J gave up 9 bases, with 17 bases separating them. This chain's CDR3 is CASSYAGGRGSSPLHF. The CDR3 nucleotides are TGTGCCAGCAGTTACGCGGGTGGCAGGGGCAGTTCACCCCTCCACTTT.

This chain links TRBV27 with TRBJ1-3; 11 bases are shared with TRBD1. V lost 8 bases, J lost 2 bases, and 11 bases stayed unmatched. Germline loops: CDR1 MNHEY, CDR2 SMNVEV (reference sequence). The CDR3 consists of 17 residues. The CDR3: CASYTRTGGLAGNTIYF. In DNA, the CDR3 is TGTGCCAGCTATACTCGGACAGGGGGCTTGGCTGGAAACACCATATATTTT.

This chain uses TRBV11-2 with TRBJ2-3; D is uncertain. Germline assignment: CDR1 SGHAT and CDR2 FQNNGV. CDR3 size: 14 residues. The V end was cut by 5 bases, the J end by 5 bases, with 14 bases between. Here the CDR3 DNA reads TGTGCCAGCAGCCCGTTTAAATTGGGAGATACGCAGTATTTT. Encoded protein: CASSPFKLGDTQYF. The whole variable domain, remainder taken from reference TRBV11-2 and TRBJ2-3, is EAGVAQSPRYKIIEKRQSVAFWCNPISGHATLYWYQQILGQGPKLLIQFQNNGVVDDSQLPKDRFSAERLKGVDSTLKIQPAKLEDSAVYLCASSPFKLGDTQYFGPGTRLTVL.

This chain links TRBV27 with TRBJ1-1; the D is unclear. Trimming pared 1 base from V and 4 bases from J, leaving 7 bases between. CDR1 is MNHEY and CDR2 is SMNVEV in the germline V gene (reference sequence). This CDR3 comprises 13 residues. The CDR3 DNA is TGTGCCAGCAGTTTATTCGCAGCCACTGAAGCTTTCTTT. Protein sequence: CASSLFAATEAFF.

V gene TRBV7-8 combines with J gene TRBJ2-7; a possible D gene is TRBD2 (6 bases). The CDR3 totals 14 residues. Trimming cost V 8 bases and J 3 bases, with 17 bases left between them. The V gene's germline CDR1 is SGHVS and CDR2 FQNEAQ. As DNA, the CDR3 is TGTGCCAGCGGCTGGGGGACTGAAGACTACGAGCAGTACTTC. Encoded protein: CASGWGTEDYEQYF.

J is TRBJ2-7 and V is TRBV7-6; 11 bases map to TRBD1. The germline gives CDR1 SGHVS, CDR2 FNYEAQ. This CDR3 contains 15 residues. With 5 bases clipped from V and 5 bases from J, the junction kept 8 bases outside the gene matches. The CDR3 here is CASSQRTGGLDEQYF. For the CDR3, the DNA is TGTGCCAGCAGCCAGCGGACAGGGGGCCTCGACGAGCAGTACTTC.

The sample holds one count of this clone. The chain joins TRBV7-6 to TRBJ1-6, with 7 bases that match TRBD1. The CDR3 has 16 amino acids. The J segment lost 4 bases and the V segment lost 6 bases, leaving 9 bases of the junction unmatched. Germline V gene data show CDR1 as SGHVS and CDR2 as FNYEAQ. The CDR3 loop reads CASRPTGTEYNSPLHF. DNA for the CDR3: TGTGCCAGCAGGCCGACCGGGACAGAGTATAATTCACCCCTCCACTTT.